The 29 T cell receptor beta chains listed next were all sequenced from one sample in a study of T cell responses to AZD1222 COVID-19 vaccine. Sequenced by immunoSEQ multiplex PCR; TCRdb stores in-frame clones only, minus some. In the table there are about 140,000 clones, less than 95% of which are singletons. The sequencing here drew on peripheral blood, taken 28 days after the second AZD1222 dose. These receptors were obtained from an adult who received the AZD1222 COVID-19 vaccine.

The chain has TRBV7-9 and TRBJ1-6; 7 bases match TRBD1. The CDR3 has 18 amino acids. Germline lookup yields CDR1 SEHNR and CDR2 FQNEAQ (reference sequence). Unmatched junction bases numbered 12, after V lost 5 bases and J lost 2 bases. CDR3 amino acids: CASSRRQGPLPYNSPLHF. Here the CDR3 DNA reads TGTGCCAGCAGCCGGCGACAGGGACCCCTCCCCTATAATTCACCCCTCCACTTT. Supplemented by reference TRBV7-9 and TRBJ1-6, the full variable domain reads DTGVSQNPRHKITKRGQNVTFRCDPISEHNRLYWYRQTLGQGPEFLTYFQNEAQLEKSRLLSDRFSAERPKGSFSTLEIQRTEQGDSAMYLCASSRRQGPLPYNSPLHFGNGTRLTVT.

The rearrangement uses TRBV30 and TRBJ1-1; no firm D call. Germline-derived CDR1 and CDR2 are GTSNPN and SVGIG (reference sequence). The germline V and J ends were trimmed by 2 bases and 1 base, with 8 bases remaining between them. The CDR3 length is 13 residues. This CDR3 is CAWSPGKNTEAFF. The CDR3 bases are TGTGCCTGGAGTCCGGGGAAGAACACTGAAGCTTTCTTT.

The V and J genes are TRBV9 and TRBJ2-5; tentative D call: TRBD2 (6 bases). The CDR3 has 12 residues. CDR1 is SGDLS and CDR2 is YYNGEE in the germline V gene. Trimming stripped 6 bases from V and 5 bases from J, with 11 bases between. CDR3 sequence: CASTGAGETQYF. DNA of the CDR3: TGTGCCAGCACTGGTGCGGGGGAGACCCAGTACTTC.

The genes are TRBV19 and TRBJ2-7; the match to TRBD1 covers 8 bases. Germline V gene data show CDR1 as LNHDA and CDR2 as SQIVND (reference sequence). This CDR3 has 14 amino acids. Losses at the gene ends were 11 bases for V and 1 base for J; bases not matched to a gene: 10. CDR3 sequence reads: CAPGDRGQSYEQYF. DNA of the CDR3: TGTGCCCCAGGAGACAGGGGCCAATCCTACGAGCAGTACTTC.

DNA for the CDR3: TGTGCCACCAGTGATTCACAGGGAAACACCATATATTTT. Its protein product is CATSDSQGNTIYF. This chain uses TRBV24-1 with TRBJ1-3; D ambiguous. The V end was cut by 2 bases, the J end by 4 bases, with 5 bases between. There are 13 residues in the CDR3. From germline, CDR1 is KGHDR and CDR2 SFDVKD.

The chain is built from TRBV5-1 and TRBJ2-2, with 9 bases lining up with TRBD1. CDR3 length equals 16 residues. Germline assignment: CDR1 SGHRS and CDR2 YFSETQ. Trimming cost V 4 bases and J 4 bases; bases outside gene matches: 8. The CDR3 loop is CASSPVGTGLTGELFF. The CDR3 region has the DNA TGCGCCAGCAGCCCGGTCGGGACAGGGCTCACCGGGGAGCTGTTTTTT.

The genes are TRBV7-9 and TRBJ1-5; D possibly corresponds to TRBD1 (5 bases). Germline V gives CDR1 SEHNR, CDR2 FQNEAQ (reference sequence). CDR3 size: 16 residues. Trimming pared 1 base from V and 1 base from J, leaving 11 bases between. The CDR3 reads CASSLGVGQSNQPQHF. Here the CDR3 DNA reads TGTGCCAGCAGCTTAGGAGTGGGGCAGAGCAATCAGCCCCAGCATTTT.

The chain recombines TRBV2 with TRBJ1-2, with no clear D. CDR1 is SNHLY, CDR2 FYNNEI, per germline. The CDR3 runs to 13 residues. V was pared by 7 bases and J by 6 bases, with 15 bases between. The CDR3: CASTLAPANGYTF. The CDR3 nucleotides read TGTGCCAGCACCCTAGCCCCGGCTAATGGCTACACCTTC. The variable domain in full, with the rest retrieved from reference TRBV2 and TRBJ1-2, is EPEVTQTPSHQVTQMGQEVILRCVPISNHLYFYWYRQILGQKVEFLVSFYNNEISEKSEIFDDQFSVERPDGSNFTLKIRSTKLEDSAMYFCASTLAPANGYTFGSGTRLTVV.

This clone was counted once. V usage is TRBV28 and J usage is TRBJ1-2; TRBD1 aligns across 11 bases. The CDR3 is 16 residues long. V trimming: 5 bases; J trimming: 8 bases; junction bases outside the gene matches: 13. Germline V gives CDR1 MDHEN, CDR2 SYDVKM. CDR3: CASSPPWTGGLGGYTF. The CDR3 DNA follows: TGTGCCAGCAGTCCCCCTTGGACAGGGGGCCTGGGGGGCTACACCTTC.

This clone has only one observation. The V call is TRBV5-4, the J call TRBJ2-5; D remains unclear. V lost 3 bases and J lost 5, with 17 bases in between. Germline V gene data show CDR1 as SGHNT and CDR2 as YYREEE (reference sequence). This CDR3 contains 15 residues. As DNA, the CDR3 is TGTGCCAGCAGCTCTTCCATTGCGGTGAGGGAGACCCAGTACTTC. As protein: CASSSSIAVRETQYF.

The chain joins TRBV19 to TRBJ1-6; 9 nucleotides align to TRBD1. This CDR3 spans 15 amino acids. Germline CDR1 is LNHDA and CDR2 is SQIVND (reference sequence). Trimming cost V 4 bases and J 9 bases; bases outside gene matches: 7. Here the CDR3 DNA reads TGTGCCAGTAGTAGAGGACAGGGGCTTTTTTCACCCCTCCACTTT. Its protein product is CASSRGQGLFSPLHF.

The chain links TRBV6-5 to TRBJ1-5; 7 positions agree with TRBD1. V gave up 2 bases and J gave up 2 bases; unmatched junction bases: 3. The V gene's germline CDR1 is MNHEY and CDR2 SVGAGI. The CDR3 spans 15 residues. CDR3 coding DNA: TGTGCCAGCAGTTACGACAGGGAGGGCAATCAGCCCCAGCATTTT. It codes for CASSYDREGNQPQHF.

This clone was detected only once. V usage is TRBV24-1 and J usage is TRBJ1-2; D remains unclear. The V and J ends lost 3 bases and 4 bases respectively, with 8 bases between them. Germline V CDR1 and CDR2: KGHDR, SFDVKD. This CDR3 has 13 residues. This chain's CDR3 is CATSDRPFYGYTF. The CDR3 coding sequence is TGTGCCACCAGTGATCGACCCTTCTATGGCTACACCTTC.

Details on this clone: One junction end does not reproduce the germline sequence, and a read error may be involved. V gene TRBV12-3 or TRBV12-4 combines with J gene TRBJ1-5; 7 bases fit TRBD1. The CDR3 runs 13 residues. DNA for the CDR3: TGTGCCAGCAGTTCAGAGACAGGGCGGGTGATTGGGTTT. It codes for CASSSETGRVIGF.

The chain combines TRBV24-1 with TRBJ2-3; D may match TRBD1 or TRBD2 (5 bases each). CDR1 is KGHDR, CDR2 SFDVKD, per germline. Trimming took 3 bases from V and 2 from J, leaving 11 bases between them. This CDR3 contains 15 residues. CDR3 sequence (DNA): TGTGCCACCAGTGATCCAGGGACCTTCACAGATACGCAGTATTTT. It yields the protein CATSDPGTFTDTQYF.

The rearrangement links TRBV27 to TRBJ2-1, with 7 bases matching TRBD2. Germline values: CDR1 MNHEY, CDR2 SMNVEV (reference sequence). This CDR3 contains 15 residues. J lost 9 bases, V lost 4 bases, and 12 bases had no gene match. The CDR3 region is CASSWAGVGYSEQFF. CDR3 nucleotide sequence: TGTGCCAGCAGTTGGGCGGGAGTAGGTTATAGTGAGCAGTTCTTC.

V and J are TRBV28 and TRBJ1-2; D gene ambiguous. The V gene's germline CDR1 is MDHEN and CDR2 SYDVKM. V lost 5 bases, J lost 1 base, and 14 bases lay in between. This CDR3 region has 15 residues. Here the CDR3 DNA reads TGTGCCAGCAGTCTAGGCGGAACCCTTAACTATGGCTACACCTTC. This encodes CASSLGGTLNYGYTF.

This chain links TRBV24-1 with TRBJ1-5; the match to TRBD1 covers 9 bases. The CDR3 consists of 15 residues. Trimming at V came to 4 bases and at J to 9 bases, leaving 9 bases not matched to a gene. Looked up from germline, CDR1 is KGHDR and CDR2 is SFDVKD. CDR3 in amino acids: CATSDGTGGEGPQHF. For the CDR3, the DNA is TGTGCCACCAGTGACGGAACAGGGGGCGAGGGGCCCCAGCATTTT.

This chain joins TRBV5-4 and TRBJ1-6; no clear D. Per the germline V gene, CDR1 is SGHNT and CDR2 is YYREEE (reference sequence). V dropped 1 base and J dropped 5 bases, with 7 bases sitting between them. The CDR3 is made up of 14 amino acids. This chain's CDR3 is CASSLFRNNSPLHF. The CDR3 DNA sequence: TGTGCCAGCAGCTTGTTCCGTAATAATTCACCCCTCCACTTT.

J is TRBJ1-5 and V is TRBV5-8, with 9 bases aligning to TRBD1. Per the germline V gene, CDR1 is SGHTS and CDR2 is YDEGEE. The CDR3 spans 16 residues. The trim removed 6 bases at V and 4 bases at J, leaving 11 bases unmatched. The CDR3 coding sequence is TGTGCCAGCATTATTCCGGGACAGGGCTCAAATCAGCCCCAGCATTTT. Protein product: CASIIPGQGSNQPQHF.

This CDR3 reads CASSEVLTDTQYF. The CDR3 DNA is TGTGCCAGCAGTGAAGTATTAACAGATACGCAGTATTTT. The rearrangement links TRBV6-1 to TRBJ2-3; the D is unclear. V was cut by 1 base and J by 3 bases, with 5 bases left in between. Germline V gene sequence: CDR1 MNHNS, CDR2 SASEGT. The CDR3 contains 13 residues.

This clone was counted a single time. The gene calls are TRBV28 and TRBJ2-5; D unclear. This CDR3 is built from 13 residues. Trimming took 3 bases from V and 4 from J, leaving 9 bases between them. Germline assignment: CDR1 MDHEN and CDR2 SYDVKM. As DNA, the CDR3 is TGTGCCAGCAGTTTTCAACTGCGAGAGACCCAGTACTTC. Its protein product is CASSFQLRETQYF. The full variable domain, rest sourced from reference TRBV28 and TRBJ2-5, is DVKVTQSSRYLVKRTGEKVFLECVQDMDHENMFWYRQDPGLGLRLIYFSYDVKMKEKGDIPEGYSVSREKKERFSLILESASTNQTSMYLCASSFQLRETQYFGPGTRLLVL.

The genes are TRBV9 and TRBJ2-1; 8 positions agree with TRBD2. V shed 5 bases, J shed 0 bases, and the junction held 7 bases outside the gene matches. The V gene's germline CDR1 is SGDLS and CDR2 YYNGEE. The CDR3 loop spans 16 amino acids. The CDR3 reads CASRSERESSYNEQFF. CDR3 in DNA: TGTGCCAGCAGGAGCGAGCGGGAGAGCTCCTACAATGAGCAGTTCTTC.

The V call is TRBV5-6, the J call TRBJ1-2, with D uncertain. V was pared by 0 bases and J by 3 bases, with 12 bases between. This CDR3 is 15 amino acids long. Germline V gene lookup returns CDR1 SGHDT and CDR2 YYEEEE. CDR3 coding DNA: TGTGCCAGCAGCTTGGTACATGTCCAGTACTATGGCTACACCTTC. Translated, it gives CASSLVHVQYYGYTF. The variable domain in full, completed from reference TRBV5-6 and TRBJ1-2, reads DAGVTQSPTHLIKTRGQQVTLRCSPKSGHDTVSWYQQALGQGPQFIFQYYEEEERQRGNFPDRFSGHQFPNYSSELNVNALLLGDSALYLCASSLVHVQYYGYTFGSGTRLTVV.

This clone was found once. For the CDR3, the DNA is TGTGCCAGCAGCCTGCGCGACCTCCAAGAGACCCAGTACTTC. This codes for CASSLRDLQETQYF. V is TRBV5-4 and J is TRBJ2-5; unclear D gene. There are 14 residues in the CDR3. Trimming took off 4 bases at V and 1 base at J, with 11 bases between the two ends. The germline CDR1 and CDR2 sequences are SGHNT and YYREEE (reference sequence).

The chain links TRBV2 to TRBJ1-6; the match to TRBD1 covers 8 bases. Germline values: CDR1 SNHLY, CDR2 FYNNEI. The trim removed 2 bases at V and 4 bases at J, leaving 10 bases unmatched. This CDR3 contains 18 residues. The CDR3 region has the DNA TGTGCCAGCAGTGAACCCCGGGACAGGATGACATATAATTCACCCCTCCACTTT. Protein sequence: CASSEPRDRMTYNSPLHF.

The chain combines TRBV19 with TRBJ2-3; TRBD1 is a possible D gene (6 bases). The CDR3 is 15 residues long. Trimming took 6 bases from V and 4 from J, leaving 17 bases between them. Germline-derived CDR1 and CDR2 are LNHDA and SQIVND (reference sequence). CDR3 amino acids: CASRMQGRVADTQYF. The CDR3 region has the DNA TGTGCCAGTAGAATGCAGGGGCGTGTTGCAGATACGCAGTATTTT.

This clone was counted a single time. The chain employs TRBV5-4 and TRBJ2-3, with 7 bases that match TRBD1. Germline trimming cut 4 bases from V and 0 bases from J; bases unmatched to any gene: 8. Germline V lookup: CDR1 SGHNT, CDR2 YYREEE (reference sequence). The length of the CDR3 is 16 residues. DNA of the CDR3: TGTGCCAGCAGCCGACAGGGTTCCCTTAGCACAGATACGCAGTATTTT. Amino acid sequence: CASSRQGSLSTDTQYF.

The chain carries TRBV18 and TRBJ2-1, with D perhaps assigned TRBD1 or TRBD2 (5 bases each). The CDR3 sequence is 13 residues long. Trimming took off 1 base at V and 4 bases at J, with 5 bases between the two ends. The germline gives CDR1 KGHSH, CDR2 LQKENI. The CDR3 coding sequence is TGTGCCAGCTCACCACGGGGGTACAATGAGCAGTTCTTC. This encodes CASSPRGYNEQFF.